This TCR beta chain is drawn from a study of T cell clonality in common variable immunodeficiency (dated by TCRdb to the mid-2010s). Summary of the overall study and its limitations: Healthy controls shared more TCRbeta clones with each other than CVID subjects shared among themselves (p < 0.0001). The authors noted that sequencing repertoires of T cell subpopulations would be needed to clarify what caused the increased clonality in CVID. Differences among patients in the CVID cohort limited the correlations between repertoire features and clinical complications. Reportedly, TCRbeta sequences from CVID had fewer deletions and N-nucleotide insertions, and highly modified clones with 13 or more V deletions were absent from CVID. Even though DNA input was equal, the average per sample came to some 90,000 unique sequences for controls compared with around 32,000 for CVID samples. Increased TCRbeta clonality was found in CVID subjects compared with healthy controls (t-test p = 0.018), with the increase being most characteristic of about a third of subjects.

Most CVID patients and most healthy controls were of Caucasian heritage. Heparinized peripheral whole blood samples of about 5 to 8 ml were collected from each donor. Genomic DNA from adults with common variable immune deficiency (CVID) and from healthy adult controls was the source for sequencing TCRbeta CDR3 repertoires. A total of some 22 healthy adult volunteers (about 12 female and ten or so male; age range about 23 to 75 years, mean age about 32) were included in the control group. Diluted blood was density-centrifuged over Hypaque 1077 or Ficoll-Paque to isolate peripheral blood mononuclear cells. Genomic DNA was extracted from unsorted mononuclear cells by Qiagen column purification or by a centrifugation-based method. The CDR3 runs 15 residues from the cysteine to the phenylalanine. Sequencing covers 36 bases of the CDR3, shown here with the frame starting at base 1. CDR1 and CDR2 are drawn from the germline V gene (reference sequence): DFQATT, SNEGSKA. Compared with germline, V lacks 3 bases and J lacks 2 bases; bases without a gene match: 5.

This clone was observed a handful of times. The antigen this receptor binds is unknown. The missing CDR3 end, 3 residues past where the read stops, is filled in from the germline J gene. For sequencing input, CVID and control samples contributed equivalent amounts of genomic DNA. For every sample, a 60 bp segment covering the rearranged TCRbeta CDR3 region was amplified and then sequenced. The immunoSEQ assay, a bias-corrected multiplex PCR with high-throughput sequencing, was employed for TCRbeta amplification. The study's processing was this. Every unique nucleotide sequence counted as a clone and was annotated with V, D and J genes, copy number and frequency. Sequences were labeled productive if in frame, and non-productive if out of frame or containing stop codons. Clonality was calculated from Shannon's entropy as previously described. The predicted amino acid sequences of productive clones were used to derive mean CDR3 Kyte-Doolittle hydropathy. Scaled V gene usage was hierarchically clustered using Manhattan distance and complete linkage with the R hclust function. Sharing of clones by CDR3 amino acid sequence was evaluated by resampling 12 repertoires per group over 100 rounds. The repertoires were screened for roughly 70 published EBV-specific TCRbeta sequences and around 240 published CMV-specific TCRbeta sequences. Analysis left out a couple of CVID samples that produced under 10,000 sequences, so fewer than 50 CVID repertoires remained. Drawn from immuneACCESS, this table holds only the in-frame rearrangements with V and J called that TCRdb kept. Clones are partly lost; checked studies trace under half to an unresolved V gene and leave the rest unexplained. The V and J calls and the clone size are those of that table, but D and trimming were determined from the DNA. The table notes about 39,000 clones here, none of them singletons. Over 1.3% of the sample rests with the top ten.

Sequences were obtained from peripheral blood mononuclear cells. The rearranged chain carries TRBV20-1 and TRBJ2-5; 11 of the junction bases match TRBD2. The source is a person aged 18-69 years in good health. The CDR3 region has the sequence CSASVAGGMQETQYF. Incomplete CDR3 DNA: TGCAGTGCTAGTGTAGCGGGAGGGATGCAAGAGACC.